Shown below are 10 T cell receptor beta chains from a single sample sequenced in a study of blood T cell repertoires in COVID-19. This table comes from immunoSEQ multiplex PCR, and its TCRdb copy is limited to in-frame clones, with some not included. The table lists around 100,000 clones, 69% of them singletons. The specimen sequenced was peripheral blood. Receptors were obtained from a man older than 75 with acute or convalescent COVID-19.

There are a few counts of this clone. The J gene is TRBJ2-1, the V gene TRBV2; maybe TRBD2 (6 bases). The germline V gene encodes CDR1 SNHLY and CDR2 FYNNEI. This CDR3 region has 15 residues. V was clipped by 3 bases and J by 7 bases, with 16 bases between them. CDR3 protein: CASSDEAGWGNEQFF. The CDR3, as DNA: TGTGCCAGCAGTGATGAGGCGGGGTGGGGTAATGAGCAGTTCTTC.

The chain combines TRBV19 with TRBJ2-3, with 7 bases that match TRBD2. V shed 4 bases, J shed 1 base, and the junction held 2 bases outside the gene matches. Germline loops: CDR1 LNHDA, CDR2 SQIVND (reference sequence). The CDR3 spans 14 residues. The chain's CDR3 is CASSSGSGTDTQYF. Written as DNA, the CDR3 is TGTGCCAGTAGTAGCGGGAGTGGCACAGATACGCAGTATTTT.

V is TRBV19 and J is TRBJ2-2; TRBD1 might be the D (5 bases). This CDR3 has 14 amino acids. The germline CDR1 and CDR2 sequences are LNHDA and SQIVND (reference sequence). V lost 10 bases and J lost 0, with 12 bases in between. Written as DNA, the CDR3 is TGTGCCATAGAAGGGGTAGCGAACACCGGGGAGCTGTTTTTT. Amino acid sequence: CAIEGVANTGELFF.

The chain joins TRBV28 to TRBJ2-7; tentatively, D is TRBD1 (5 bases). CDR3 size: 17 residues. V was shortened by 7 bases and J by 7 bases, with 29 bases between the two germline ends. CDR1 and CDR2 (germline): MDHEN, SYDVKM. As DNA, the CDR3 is TGTGCCAGCACTTCCTCTCTTGGGGCAGGTTCTCTTAGGGAGCAGTACTTC. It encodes CASTSSLGAGSLREQYF.

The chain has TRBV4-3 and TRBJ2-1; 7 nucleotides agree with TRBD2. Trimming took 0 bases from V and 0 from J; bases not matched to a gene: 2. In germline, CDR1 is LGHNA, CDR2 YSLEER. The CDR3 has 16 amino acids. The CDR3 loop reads CASSQDSSGSYNEQFF. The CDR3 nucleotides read TGCGCCAGCAGCCAAGACTCTAGCGGCTCCTACAATGAGCAGTTCTTC.

This CDR3 reads CASSLGLAGSYEQYF. The CDR3 DNA reads as TGTGCCAGCAGTTTAGGACTAGCGGGATCCTACGAGCAGTACTTC. The chain joins TRBV28 to TRBJ2-7; 12 bases line up with TRBD2. CDR1 and CDR2 from the germline V gene are MDHEN and SYDVKM. The CDR3 is 15 residues long. Trimming cost V 2 bases and J 1 base; bases outside gene matches: 0.

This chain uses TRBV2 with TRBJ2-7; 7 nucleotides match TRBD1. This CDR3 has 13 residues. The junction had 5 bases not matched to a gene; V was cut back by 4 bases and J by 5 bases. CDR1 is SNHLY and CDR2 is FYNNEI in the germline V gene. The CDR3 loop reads CASSGDRENEQYF. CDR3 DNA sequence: TGTGCCAGCAGTGGTGACAGGGAGAACGAGCAGTACTTC.

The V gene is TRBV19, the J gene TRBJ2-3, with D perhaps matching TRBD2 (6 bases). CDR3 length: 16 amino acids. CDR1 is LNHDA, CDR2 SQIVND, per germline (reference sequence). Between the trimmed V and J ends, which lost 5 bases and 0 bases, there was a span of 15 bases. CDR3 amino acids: CASSRRDLTSTDTQYF. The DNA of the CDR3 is TGTGCCAGTAGTCGCCGGGACTTAACTAGCACAGATACGCAGTATTTT.

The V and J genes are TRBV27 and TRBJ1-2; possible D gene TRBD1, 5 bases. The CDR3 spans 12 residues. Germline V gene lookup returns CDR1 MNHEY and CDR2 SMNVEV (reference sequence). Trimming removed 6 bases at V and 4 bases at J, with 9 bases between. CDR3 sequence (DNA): TGTGCCAGCAGGGCGGGACTCTATGGCTACACCTTC. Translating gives CASRAGLYGYTF.

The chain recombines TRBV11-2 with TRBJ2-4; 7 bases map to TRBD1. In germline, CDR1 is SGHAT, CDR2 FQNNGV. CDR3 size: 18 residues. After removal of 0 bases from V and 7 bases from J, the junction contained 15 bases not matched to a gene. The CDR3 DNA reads TGTGCCAGCAGCTTAGATTCGGTCAGGGGGTACCCCCTTAACATTCAGTACTTC. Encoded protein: CASSLDSVRGYPLNIQYF. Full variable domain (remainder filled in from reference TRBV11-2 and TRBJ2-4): EAGVAQSPRYKIIEKRQSVAFWCNPISGHATLYWYQQILGQGPKLLIQFQNNGVVDDSQLPKDRFSAERLKGVDSTLKIQPAKLEDSAVYLCASSLDSVRGYPLNIQYFGAGTRLSVL.